Listed here are 2 T cell receptor beta chains from one sample, sequenced in a study of blood T cell repertoires in COVID-19. The repertoire was sequenced with immunoSEQ multiplex PCR; TCRdb's copy has only in-frame clones and lacks some. The sample shows under 100,000 clones, about 87% of them seen only once. Sequencing input: peripheral blood. The receptor source for this set is a man aged 50 to 60 with active COVID-19.

This clone was seen a single time. The chain employs TRBV5-4 and TRBJ2-2; D might be TRBD1 (5 bases). In germline, CDR1 is SGHNT, CDR2 YYREEE (reference sequence). The CDR3 sequence is 15 residues long. Trimming removed 0 bases from V and 5 bases from J, with 11 bases in between. In DNA, the CDR3 is TGTGCCAGCAGCTTGGAAACACAGGTTACCGGGGAGCTGTTTTTT. This gives the protein CASSLETQVTGELFF.

The chain is built from TRBV5-1 and TRBJ2-3; the match to TRBD2 covers 10 bases. The CDR3 is 15 amino acids. The germline gives CDR1 SGHRS, CDR2 YFSETQ. With 2 bases clipped from V and 5 bases from J, the junction kept 5 bases outside the gene matches. CDR3 residues: CASSFGLAVGDTQYF. The CDR3 coding sequence is TGCGCCAGCAGCTTTGGACTAGCGGTGGGAGATACGCAGTATTTT.